The entry that follows covers one T cell receptor beta chain sequence. Its antigen remains unidentified. No much larger clone exists at a distance of one base, and base qualities are not known. The sample's treatment or condition label, decoded: allogeneic hematopoietic cell transplantation with graft depleted of TCRalphabeta T cells and CD19 B cells. The children who served as transplant recipients had been given grafts of TCRalphabeta/CD19-depleted allogeneic hematopoietic cells. The data were obtained in a study of T-cell reconstitution after alpha-beta-depleted transplantation in children (dated by TCRdb to 2015 to 2016). With respect to the entire study: T-cell immune reconstitution after TCRalphabeta/CD19-depleted allogeneic hematopoietic cell transplantation in children was quantitatively tracked in the study by means of TCR repertoire profiling. The research as a whole found: Apparently early alphabetaT-cell count recovery about two months after transplant reportedly relied on only several hundred rapidly expanded clones derived from non-depleted graft cells. The high TCRbeta diversity at day 60 in some patients was ascribed to recipient T cells and intrathymic progenitors that had survived conditioning. Hyperexpanded clone frequencies declined over subsequent months; after one year, T-cell counts and TCRbeta diversity were mostly attributed to newly produced T cells.

CDR1 LGHNA and CDR2 YNFKEQ are derived from the germline V gene. The CDR3 starts with the cysteine, ends with the phenylalanine, and has 18 residues. Only the CDR3 part of the read is kept: 54 bases, read in frame from the first base. The junction shows trimming of 3 bases on V and 0 bases on J, plus 18 bases between the germline ends. The library was made by PCR. Sequencing relied on an Illumina HiSeq 2500. Molecular barcoding was employed in the preparation of TCR libraries, with unique molecular identifiers being used to normalize TCRbeta repertoire quantification. Clones were called with MiXCR by TCRdb after fastp trimmed the public reads at Q25, and only in-frame beta chains were retained. Each entry is one CDR3 protein sequence, shown with its most common DNA and genes. In this sample the table shows 450,000 to 550,000 distinct CDR3 sequences, about 10% of which occur a single time. Less than 15% of the sample rests with the top ten.

The TCR comes from a female patient aged 2-15 years who had a stem cell transplant for aplastic anemia, so the T cells may come from the graft donor. The rearrangement combines TRBV4-2 with TRBJ2-4, and TRBD1 may be the D gene, going by 5 matching bases. The source was PBMCs, mostly from graft donor cells, collected 180 days after TCRalphabeta/CD19-depleted stem cell transplant. The CDR3 loop reads CASSHPLRQKQAKNIQYF. The nucleotides read TGTGCCAGCAGCCATCCATTAAGACAGAAACAAGCCAAAAACATTCAGTACTTC.